The rows below give T cell receptor beta chains drawn from one sample of a study of shared clonotypes between healthy human individuals. The repertoire was sequenced with immunoSEQ multiplex PCR; TCRdb's copy has only in-frame clones and lacks some. The sample carries approximately 980,000 clones, approximately 76% recorded once. Sequenced sample: memory CD4+ T cells sorted from blood. The receptors were sampled from a man aged 18 to 35 in good health. The CDR3 runs from the conserved cysteine through the conserved F or W. A D gene is named only where the DNA matches it firmly. Not every row has a clone size; where given, it reads once, few, many or a size class.

.	.	TRBJ1-4	TRBV5-1	TGCGCCAGCAGGCCCGACAGAAACTTTAATGAAAAACTGTTTTTT	CASRPDRNFNEKLFF
TRBD2	.	TRBJ2-4	TRBV7-7	TGTGCTAGCAGCTTAGTGGTCATGGTAGCGGGAGATTTGGCCGGGGCCAAAAACATTCAGTACTTC	CASSLVVMVAGDLAGAKNIQYF
.	.	TRBJ2-4	TRBV28	TGTGCCAGCAGTCCCCTAGGGGTTGAAAACATTCAGTACTTC	CASSPLGVENIQYF
.	.	TRBJ2-5	TRBV11-3	TGTGCCAGCAGCCCTACGGCGGGAAGCGAGACCCAGTACTTC	CASSPTAGSETQYF
.	.	TRBJ1-5	TRBV7-2	TGTGCCAGCAGCATACGGGGGGTCCAAAGCAATCAGCCCCAGCATTTT	CASSIRGVQSNQPQHF
.	once	TRBJ1-5	TRBV7-8	TGTGCCAGCAGTAAGAGAGCCGACAGAGGAAATCAGCCCCAGCATTTT	CASSKRADRGNQPQHF
TRBD1	.	TRBJ2-7	TRBV2	TGTGCCAGCAGGGGGACAGGGGTAGGGACCTACGAGCAGTACTTC	CASRGTGVGTYEQYF
TRBD1	.	TRBJ1-2	TRBV10-1	TGCGCCAGCAGATCAGGGGGCCTCTATGGCTACACCTTC	CASRSGGLYGYTF
.	many	TRBJ2-7	TRBV29-1	TGCAGCGTCGGCAAGGGTCATTACGAGCAGTACTTC	CSVGKGHYEQYF
TRBD1	.	TRBJ1-1	TRBV10-3	TGTGCCATCACCCAGACAGGGGACGGAGGCACTGAAGCTTTCTTT	CAITQTGDGGTEAFF
.	.	TRBJ2-2	TRBV11-2	TGTGCCAGCAGCAGGGGCCTGACGAACACCGGGGAGCTGTTTTTT	CASSRGLTNTGELFF
.	.	TRBJ2-1	TRBV5-5	TGTGCCAGCAGCTTCGGCAGCTCCTACAATGAGCAGTTCTTC	CASSFGSSYNEQFF
.	.	TRBJ1-5	TRBV15	TGTGCCACCAGCAGAGCAGGGATTACAAGCAATCAGCCCCAGCATTTT	CATSRAGITSNQPQHF
TRBD2	.	TRBJ2-3	TRBV27	TGTGCCAGCAGTTGGGGAGGGGTGACCCGCGGTGATACGCAGTATTTT	CASSWGGVTRGDTQYF
TRBD1	.	TRBJ1-1	TRBV6-1	TGTGCCAGCAGTGAACCAGGGGGGATGAACACTGAAGCTTTCTTT	CASSEPGGMNTEAFF
TRBD1	.	TRBJ2-5	TRBV28	TGTGCCAGCAGTACGACAGGGGGCCTTCGCGAGACCCAGTACTTC	CASSTTGGLRETQYF
.	.	TRBJ2-7	TRBV7-6	TGTGCCAGCAGCCCACTTCGGCAGAACCCGATCTACGAGCAGTACTTC	CASSPLRQNPIYEQYF
TRBD1	.	TRBJ2-5	TRBV5-1	TGCGCCAGCAGCTTACCGACAGGGACGGGAGAGACCCAGTACTTC	CASSLPTGTGETQYF
TRBD2	.	TRBJ2-1	TRBV7-6	TGTGCCAGCAGCGTTATGACTAGCCCCAATGAGCAGTTCTTC	CASSVMTSPNEQFF
TRBD2	.	TRBJ2-7	TRBV5-1	TGCGCCAGCAGCCCGGGACTAGCGGGAGACGAGCAGTACTTC	CASSPGLAGDEQYF
.	.	TRBJ2-5	TRBV7-2	TGTGCCAGCAGCTTAGAGTCGGGAGCCCGGGAGACCCAGTACTTC	CASSLESGARETQYF
TRBD2	.	TRBJ2-4	TRBV27	TGTGCCAGCAGTTTAGATCCGGGGGGGCCGGGAAACATTCAGTACTTC	CASSLDPGGPGNIQYF
.	once	TRBJ2-2	TRBV10-3	TGTGCCATCAGTCCCTCTTCAGGGGCAGCGAGCACCGGGGAGCTGTTTTTT	CAISPSSGAASTGELFF
TRBD1	.	TRBJ1-5	TRBV7-9	TGTGCCAGCAGCAGGGACAGAGATCAGCCCCAGCATTTT	CASSRDRDQPQHF
.	once	TRBJ2-7	TRBV11-2	TGTGCCAGCAGCTTGTCGGGCTTATACTCCTACGAGCAGTACTTC	CASSLSGLYSYEQYF
.	.	TRBJ2-3	TRBV14	TGTGCCAGCAGCCGTCTCGGGGGCAGAAGCACAGATACGCAGTATTTT	CASSRLGGRSTDTQYF
TRBD1	.	TRBJ2-5	TRBV10-3	TGTGCCATCAGTGAGTCTCAGACAGGGCCAGAGACCCAGTACTTC	CAISESQTGPETQYF
TRBD2	once	TRBJ2-7	TRBV18	TGTGCCAGCTCACCGGGGGGGGATCTCGAGCAGTACTTC	CASSPGGDLEQYF
.	.	TRBJ1-4	TRBV7-9	TGTGCCAGCAGCTTAGGCCGGGTGGTTGGTGAAAAACTGTTTTTT	CASSLGRVVGEKLFF
TRBD1	.	TRBJ2-5	TRBV5-1	TGCGCCAGCAGCGTGGGAGACAGGGGCGCAGAGACCCAGTACTTC	CASSVGDRGAETQYF
.	.	TRBJ1-2	TRBV18	TGTGCCAGCTCACCATCGGAGGGAATCGGCTATGGCTACACCTTC	CASSPSEGIGYGYTF
.	.	TRBJ1-6	TRBV5-1	TGCGCCAGCACGCCGGGATTGGGGGGAGTTAATTCACCCCTCCACTTT	CASTPGLGGVNSPLHF
.	.	TRBJ2-3	TRBV5-4	TGTGCCAGCAGTCAAAGGGCAGATACGCAGTATTTT	CASSQRADTQYF
.	few	TRBJ1-5	TRBV30	TGTGCCTGTGAAGGACAGCGGGGGAGCAATCAGCCCCAGCATTTT	CACEGQRGSNQPQHF
.	.	TRBJ1-4	TRBV4-1	TGCGCCAGCAGCCAAGCCGGGAATGAAAAACTGTTTTTT	CASSQAGNEKLFF
TRBD1	.	TRBJ2-7	TRBV18	TGTGCCAGCTCACCAGGGACAGCTTTTGGAGAGCAGTACTTC	CASSPGTAFGEQYF
TRBD1	.	TRBJ1-5	TRBV30	TGTGCCTGGAGTGTCCTGACAGGGTCCAATCAGCCCCAGCATTTT	CAWSVLTGSNQPQHF
.	.	TRBJ1-1	TRBV10-3	TGTGCCATCAGTGAGTCGTCGCAGGGGAGGACTGAAGCTTTCTTT	CAISESSQGRTEAFF
.	few	TRBJ2-5	TRBV7-2	TGTGCCAGCAGCTTTCGGGGTGGGAGGGAGACCCAGTACTTC	CASSFRGGRETQYF
.	.	TRBJ2-2	TRBV10-1	TGCGCCAGCACTCACGACAGCGCGAACACCGGGGAGCTGTTTTTT	CASTHDSANTGELFF
TRBD1	.	TRBJ2-7	TRBV4-3	TGCGCCAGCAGCCAAGATCTAGGGACAGGGACCTACGAGCAGTACTTC	CASSQDLGTGTYEQYF
.	.	TRBJ2-5	TRBV7-8	TGTGCCAGCAGCGAAAGACAGGTTGGGGAGACCCAGTACTTC	CASSERQVGETQYF
.	.	TRBJ2-3	TRBV6-5	TGTGCCAGCAGTTATCCAGGGCTGGCAGGATTCACGCAGTATTTT	CASSYPGLAGFTQYF
.	.	TRBJ2-2	TRBV18	TGTGCCAGCTCCCGCCCTCCTGGGGAGCTGTTTTTT	CASSRPPGELFF
TRBD1	.	TRBJ2-7	TRBV6-1	TGTGCCAGCAGTAAGACAGGGCGAGACGAGCAGTACTTC	CASSKTGRDEQYF
.	.	TRBJ2-5	TRBV7-9	TGTGCCAGCAGCTTAGGGTTGGGGACCCAGTACTTC	CASSLGLGTQYF
.	few	TRBJ1-1	TRBV30	TGTGCCTGGACTCGAGGGATCATGAACACTGAAGCTTTCTTT	CAWTRGIMNTEAFF
.	.	TRBJ1-2	TRBV5-6	TGTGCCAGCACCCGGAAGGGAGGCGGCTATGGCTACACCTTC	CASTRKGGGYGYTF
TRBD1	.	TRBJ1-4	TRBV10-3	TGTGCCATCAGTGCAGACAGGGTCACTAATGAAAAACTGTTTTTT	CAISADRVTNEKLFF
.	.	TRBJ2-7	TRBV19	TGTGCCAGTAGTGGGGCTCATGAGGGCTGGAACTCCTACGAGCAGTACTTC	CASSGAHEGWNSYEQYF
.	.	TRBJ1-4	TRBV19	TGTGCCAGTAGTCCTGCTCAGGGCGGTTCTGAAAAACTGTTTTTT	CASSPAQGGSEKLFF
.	few	TRBJ2-2	TRBV15	TGTGCCACCAGCAGAGCCCCCGGGGAGCTGTTTTTT	CATSRAPGELFF
TRBD1	.	TRBJ2-3	TRBV5-1	TGCGCCAGCAGCTTGGAGACAGGGGTTTTAACAGATACGCAGTATTTT	CASSLETGVLTDTQYF
.	.	TRBJ2-6	TRBV28	TGTGCCAGCGCCCGGTCGACCTCTGGGGCCAACGTCCTGACTTTC	CASARSTSGANVLTF
.	.	TRBJ2-5	TRBV11-2	TGTGCCAGCAGCTTGACTAGTTTTCCAGAGACCCAGTACTTC	CASSLTSFPETQYF